This passage covers 10 T cell receptor beta chains from one sample sequenced in a study of identical twins. TCRdb recomputed calls from the 5' RACE reads with MiXCR, one row per CDR3 protein. This table has a few hundred thousand distinct CDR3 sequences, roughly an eighth appearing once. These data are also associated with another study on yellow fever vaccine responses in identical twins.

The sample was CD4+ T cells sorted from blood. The receptors come from a woman younger than 30 in good health.

The V call is TRBV15, the J call TRBJ2-5; tentatively, D is TRBD1 (5 bases). V was cut by 9 bases and J by 5 bases, with 16 bases left in between. CDR3 length: 13 amino acids. CDR1 is LNHNV and CDR2 is YYDKDF in the germline V gene (reference sequence). The CDR3 reads CATGQPKVETQYF. The CDR3 DNA sequence: TGTGCCACGGGGCAACCCAAGGTGGAGACCCAGTACTTC.

The chain carries TRBV7-2 and TRBJ2-7, with 7 positions matching TRBD2. This CDR3 region has 14 residues. Trimming at V came to 5 bases and at J to 2 bases, leaving 6 bases not matched to a gene. Looked up from germline, CDR1 is SGHTA and CDR2 is FQGNSA. Here the CDR3 reads CASSAPGRTYEQYF. CDR3 sequence (DNA): TGTGCCAGCAGCGCTCCCGGGAGGACCTACGAGCAGTACTTC.

The sample holds many counts of this clonotype. The CDR3 nucleotides are TGTGCCAGCAGAATAGCGGGAGGGACCTACGAGCAGTACTTC. Its protein product is CASRIAGGTYEQYF. The chain recombines TRBV6-1 with TRBJ2-7; 11 bases match TRBD2. J lost 2 bases, V lost 6 bases, and 3 bases had no gene match. The germline CDR1 and CDR2 sequences are MNHNS and SASEGT. The CDR3 is 14 residues long.

This clonotype has a handful of counts. The chain links TRBV18 to TRBJ2-3; 12 bases line up with TRBD2. CDR1 is KGHSH and CDR2 is LQKENI in the germline V gene. V was clipped by 8 bases and J by 4 bases; unmatched bases: 4. This CDR3 comprises 14 residues. The CDR3 sequence is CASQTSGSSDTQYF. Written as DNA, the CDR3 is TGTGCCAGCCAGACTAGCGGGAGTTCAGATACGCAGTATTTT.

This clonotype was recorded a few times. The chain combines TRBV11-3 with TRBJ2-2; TRBD1 or TRBD2 may be the D gene (5 bases each). The germline V gene encodes CDR1 SGHNT and CDR2 YENEEA. With 8 bases removed from V and 4 bases from J, the gap between germline ends came to 11 bases. The CDR3 consists of 13 residues. The CDR3 DNA reads as TGTGCCAGCCGCCCGGGGCTCACCGGGGAGCTGTTTTTT. As protein: CASRPGLTGELFF.

The chain carries TRBV18 and TRBJ1-2; possibly TRBD1 for D (6 bases). Germline V lookup: CDR1 KGHSH, CDR2 LQKENI. The CDR3 is 13 residues long. Trimming took 4 bases from V and 8 from J, leaving 14 bases between them. The CDR3 DNA sequence: TGTGCCAGCTCACGTTTGAGGGGGGAAGGCTACACCTTC. It yields the protein CASSRLRGEGYTF.

This clonotype was seen a few times. The J gene is TRBJ2-6, the V gene TRBV21-1; the DNA was not compared with TRBD1, the D call given in the table. TRBV21-1 is annotated as a pseudogene. The CDR3 contains 16 residues. This CDR3 is CASSPRPNNWANVLTF. The CDR3 DNA sequence: TGTGCCAGCAGCCCCCGGCCTAATAACTGGGCCAACGTCCTGACTTTC.

V gene TRBV19 combines with J gene TRBJ2-2, with a possible D match to TRBD2 (6 bases). In germline, CDR1 is LNHDA, CDR2 SQIVND (reference sequence). Trimming stripped 3 bases from V and 4 bases from J, with 15 bases between. This CDR3 is built from 16 residues. The chain's CDR3 is CASSMTSRSLTGELFF. CDR3 nucleotides: TGTGCCAGTAGTATGACTAGTCGATCCCTCACCGGGGAGCTGTTTTTT. Based on the CDR3 plus reference TRBV19 and TRBJ2-2, the full variable domain is DGGITQSPKYLFRKEGQNVTLSCEQNLNHDAMYWYRQDPGQGLRLIYYSQIVNDFQKGDIAEGYSVSREKKESFPLTVTSAQKNPTAFYLCASSMTSRSLTGELFFGEGSRLTVL.

The chain recombines TRBV7-2 with TRBJ2-5; possibly TRBD1 for D (6 bases). Trimming left V 2 bases short and J 1 base short, with 11 bases between. The CDR3 loop spans 15 amino acids. Per the germline V gene, CDR1 is SGHTA and CDR2 is FQGNSA. The CDR3 nucleotides read TGTGCCAGCAGCTTACGTCCCAGGGGCCAAGAGACCCAGTACTTC. It encodes CASSLRPRGQETQYF.

This clonotype was counted many times. V gene TRBV12-3 or TRBV12-4 combines with J gene TRBJ2-5; D perhaps matches TRBD1 (5 bases). Trimming stripped 2 bases from V and 5 bases from J, with 9 bases between. The CDR3 covers 13 residues. CDR3 bases: TGTGCCAGCAGTTTAAGGCAGGGTGAGACCCAGTACTTC. Protein sequence: CASSLRQGETQYF.